The 27 T cell receptor beta chains below all came from one sample that was sequenced in a study of beta chain features in type 1 diabetes. Overall study findings and caveats: Type 1 diabetes patients had moderately but significantly shorter TCRB CDR3s in all four CD4+ subsets.

As every portion of the isolated RNA was reverse transcribed, the sequencing read expressed TCRB transcripts. TCRdb's copy holds only in-frame clones and misses some; the assay was immunoSEQ multiplex PCR. The profile covers 600,000 to 700,000 clones, with around an eighth appearing a single time and roughly 0.12% taken by the ten largest. Their antigens remain unidentified. The sample consisted of naive CD4+ T cells from blood. These receptors were obtained from a man under 40 with type 1 diabetes.

This clone was detected only a few times. The gene calls are TRBV11-3 and TRBJ2-5; weak D call: TRBD2 (6 bases). V lost 0 bases, J lost 1 base, and 6 bases lay in between. The CDR3 covers 14 residues. The germline V gene encodes CDR1 SGHNT and CDR2 YENEEA. CDR3 DNA: TGTGCCAGCAGCTTAGACGGGGGCCAAGAGACCCAGTACTTC. Its translation is CASSLDGGQETQYF.

This clone was seen a few times. At one end, the junction sequence differs from germline, possibly due to a read error. V and J are TRBV4-2 and TRBJ1-2; D possibly corresponds to TRBD1 (5 bases). The CDR3 loop spans 12 amino acids. The germline V gene encodes CDR1 LGHNA and CDR2 YNFKEQ. The DNA of the CDR3 is TGTGCCAGCAGCCTCCTCAGGGAACAGTATGTGTTC. It encodes CASSLLREQYVF.

V and J are TRBV30 and TRBJ2-1; 8 bases match TRBD2. The CDR3 has 13 residues. Trimming removed 6 bases from V and 4 bases from J; junction bases left unmatched: 5. CDR1 is GTSNPN and CDR2 is SVGIG in the germline V gene (reference sequence). The CDR3 nucleotides are TGTGCCTGTGAGCGGGGGCCATACAATGAGCAGTTCTTC. Its translation: CACERGPYNEQFF.

This clone was observed a handful of times. V usage is TRBV25-1 and J usage is TRBJ1-1; perhaps TRBD1 as D (6 bases). CDR1 is MGHDK, CDR2 SYGVNS, per germline. Trimming removed 7 bases at V and 0 bases at J, with 12 bases between. The CDR3 is 14 residues long. CDR3 sequence reads: CASKQGGVNTEAFF. The CDR3 coding sequence is TGTGCCAGCAAACAGGGCGGGGTGAACACTGAAGCTTTCTTT.

V usage is TRBV5-4 and J usage is TRBJ2-1, with D tentatively TRBD1 (5 bases). This CDR3 is 16 amino acids long. Germline-derived CDR1 and CDR2 are SGHNT and YYREEE (reference sequence). With 4 bases removed from V and 1 base from J, the gap between germline ends came to 15 bases. CDR3 coding DNA: TGTGCCAGCAGCAAACCAGGGCTAGGATCCTACAATGAGCAGTTCTTC. Its translation is CASSKPGLGSYNEQFF.

This clone was detected a few times. The gene calls are TRBV7-2 and TRBJ2-3; weak D call: TRBD2 (6 bases). The germline gives CDR1 SGHTA, CDR2 FQGNSA. Trimming left V 0 bases short and J 6 bases short, with 10 bases between. This CDR3 is built from 14 residues. CDR3 loop: CASSLANSGDTQYF. CDR3 bases: TGTGCCAGCAGCTTAGCGAACAGCGGGGATACGCAGTATTTT.

CDR3 bases: TGTGCCAGCAGAGAGGGACGGATGAGCTCCTATAATTCACCCCTCCACTTT. It yields the protein CASREGRMSSYNSPLHF. This sequence joins TRBV28 and TRBJ1-6; D might be TRBD1 (5 bases). Per the germline V gene, CDR1 is MDHEN and CDR2 is SYDVKM. V was clipped by 6 bases and J by 0 bases, with 15 bases between them. The CDR3 spans 17 residues.

This clone has more than one count but fewer than ten. The V call is TRBV18, the J call TRBJ2-6; D gene uncertain. CDR1 and CDR2 from the germline V gene are KGHSH and LQKENI. CDR3 length: 16 amino acids. The ends were cut back, 1 base at V and 0 bases at J, with 7 bases in the middle. The CDR3 region is CASSPLELSGANVLTF. CDR3 coding DNA: TGTGCCAGCTCACCACTCGAGCTCTCTGGGGCCAACGTCCTGACTTTC.

The chain couples TRBV9 to TRBJ2-3; either TRBD1 or TRBD2 may supply D (5 bases each). CDR1 is SGDLS, CDR2 YYNGEE, per germline. V lost 3 bases, J lost 8 bases, and 16 bases lay in between. The CDR3 sequence is 14 residues long. The CDR3 DNA reads TGTGCCAGCAGCGCGGGGACGATGGGTGTTACGCAGTATTTT. This sequence encodes CASSAGTMGVTQYF.

CDR3 DNA sequence: TGTGCCAGCAGCTTAGGACGGAACTATGGCTACACCTTC. The encoded protein is CASSLGRNYGYTF. The V gene is TRBV7-9, the J gene TRBJ1-2; D remains unclear. In germline, CDR1 is SEHNR, CDR2 FQNEAQ (reference sequence). Trimming took 1 base from V and 2 from J, leaving 5 bases between them. The CDR3 has 13 residues.

The CDR3 coding sequence is TGTGCCAGCAGCCAAGGTCAGGGTTCGTACACCTTC. Encoded protein: CASSQGQGSYTF. This chain uses TRBV4-2 with TRBJ1-2, with a weak D call TRBD1 (5 bases). This CDR3 region has 12 residues. The V end lost 1 base, the J end lost 11 bases, and 11 bases lay between the germline ends. Germline assignment: CDR1 LGHNA and CDR2 YNFKEQ.

This clone was counted between two and nine times. The gene calls are TRBV28 and TRBJ2-7, with D maybe TRBD1 (5 bases). This CDR3 has 14 amino acids. V lost 7 bases and J 5 bases, leaving 18 bases between the germline ends. Germline CDR1 reads MDHEN; CDR2 reads SYDVKM. This CDR3 reads CASTPSGFRDEQYF. CDR3 nucleotide sequence: TGTGCCAGCACCCCCTCAGGGTTTCGGGACGAGCAGTACTTC.

The V call is TRBV6-5, the J call TRBJ1-1; D uncertain. Germline values: CDR1 MNHEY, CDR2 SVGAGI. The V and J ends lost 2 bases and 1 base respectively, with 5 bases between them. The CDR3 is 13 residues long. CDR3 sequence reads: CASSYLGNTEAFF. CDR3 nucleotides: TGTGCCAGCAGTTACCTTGGGAACACTGAAGCTTTCTTT.

The sample holds a few counts of this clone. This chain connects TRBV10-3 to TRBJ2-5; 8 nucleotides match TRBD1. With 6 bases clipped from V and 1 base from J, the junction kept 7 bases outside the gene matches. The germline V gene encodes CDR1 ENHRY and CDR2 SYGVKD. CDR3 size: 15 residues. The CDR3 spells CAIRNMGTGQETQYF. CDR3 DNA sequence: TGTGCCATCAGAAACATGGGGACAGGCCAAGAGACCCAGTACTTC.

This clone was counted only a few times. The gene calls are TRBV18 and TRBJ1-2; D possibly corresponds to TRBD1 (5 bases). This CDR3 comprises 15 residues. Trimming left V 4 bases short and J 1 base short, with 13 bases between. The V gene's germline CDR1 is KGHSH and CDR2 LQKENI. The chain's CDR3 is CASSHSGTDNYGYTF. CDR3 nucleotide sequence: TGTGCCAGCTCACACTCCGGGACGGATAACTATGGCTACACCTTC. The full variable domain, with the rest looked up from reference TRBV18 and TRBJ1-2, is NAGVMQNPRHLVRRRGQEARLRCSPMKGHSHVYWYRQLPEEGLKFMVYLQKENIIDESGMPKERFSAEFPKEGPSILRIQQVVRGDSAAYFCASSHSGTDNYGYTFGSGTRLTVV.

The V and J genes are TRBV5-4 and TRBJ1-5; no clear D. Between the trimmed V and J ends, which lost 2 bases and 4 bases, there was a span of 13 bases. Germline CDR1 and CDR2: SGHNT and YYREEE (reference sequence). The length of the CDR3 is 15 residues. The CDR3 DNA reads TGTGCCAGCAGCTTCTTTGGACGGGGAAATCAGCCCCAGCATTTT. Protein product: CASSFFGRGNQPQHF.

The chain couples TRBV7-8 to TRBJ1-2; D is unclear. Germline V gene sequence: CDR1 SGHVS, CDR2 FQNEAQ. The CDR3 consists of 15 residues. The V end was cut by 8 bases, the J end by 2 bases, with 18 bases between. The chain's CDR3 is CASSTRRSENYGYTF. CDR3 DNA sequence: TGTGCCAGCTCTACTAGGAGGTCCGAAAACTATGGCTACACCTTC.

This clone has more than one count but fewer than ten. The J gene is TRBJ2-7, the V gene TRBV7-7, with D perhaps matching TRBD1 or TRBD2 (5 bases each). Trimming took 1 base from V and 1 from J, leaving 8 bases between them. The CDR3 length is 14 residues. Per the germline V gene, CDR1 is SSHAT and CDR2 is FNYEAQ (reference sequence). The chain's CDR3 is CASSLGGDSYEQYF. CDR3 DNA: TGTGCCAGCAGCTTAGGAGGGGATTCCTACGAGCAGTACTTC.

This clone was counted a few times. The genes are TRBV29-1 and TRBJ2-1; TRBD1 aligns across 7 bases. The CDR3 has 11 residues. Per the germline V gene, CDR1 is SQVTM and CDR2 is ANQGSEA. Trimming took 7 bases from V and 6 from J; bases not matched to a gene: 3. The CDR3 bases are TGCAGCGCCACAGGGGTCAATGAGCAGTTCTTC. This encodes CSATGVNEQFF.

The chain employs TRBV10-2 and TRBJ1-2, with no clear D. Trimming left V 4 bases short and J 8 bases short, with 11 bases between. The CDR3 is 12 residues long. Per the germline V gene, CDR1 is WSHSY and CDR2 is SAAADI. Here the CDR3 reads CASSGPIGGYTF. CDR3 nucleotide sequence: TGCGCCAGCAGTGGACCGATAGGCGGCTACACCTTC.

This clone has more than one count but fewer than ten. The chain recombines TRBV6-5 with TRBJ2-5, with TRBD2 matching 9 bases. In germline, CDR1 is MNHEY, CDR2 SVGAGI. This CDR3 region has 13 residues. The V segment lost 11 bases and the J segment 1 base; nucleotides outside the gene matches: 5. CDR3 in amino acids: CAVLSGSQETQYF. The CDR3 DNA reads TGTGCCGTCCTTAGCGGGAGCCAAGAGACCCAGTACTTC.

This clone has a handful of counts. V usage is TRBV28 and J usage is TRBJ2-1, with a weak D call TRBD1 (5 bases). In germline, CDR1 is MDHEN, CDR2 SYDVKM. The CDR3 sequence is 13 residues long. V was trimmed by 6 bases and J by 11 bases, leaving 17 bases between them. The CDR3 DNA reads as TGTGCCAGCAGCTCTCTACCAAAGGGGCAGCAGTTCTTC. Translating gives CASSSLPKGQQFF.

The gene calls are TRBV14 and TRBJ2-5; D gene ambiguous. Germline lookup yields CDR1 SGHDN and CDR2 FVKESK. CDR3 length: 14 residues. V lost 1 base to trimming and J lost 3 bases, with 9 bases between them. The CDR3 is CASSQVLLKETQYF. CDR3 DNA sequence: TGTGCCAGCAGCCAAGTCCTACTCAAAGAGACCCAGTACTTC.

The chain has TRBV4-2 and TRBJ1-1; D ambiguous. This CDR3 is 16 amino acids long. V was shortened by 0 bases and J by 11 bases, with 22 bases between the two germline ends. Germline V gene sequence: CDR1 LGHNA, CDR2 YNFKEQ. The chain's CDR3 is CASSQDPGRQAVVAFF. CDR3 nucleotide sequence: TGTGCCAGCAGCCAAGATCCGGGCCGCCAGGCAGTCGTCGCTTTCTTT.

The chain couples TRBV14 to TRBJ1-6; D unresolved. Per the germline V gene, CDR1 is SGHDN and CDR2 is FVKESK. The CDR3 covers 16 residues. The V end lost 1 base, the J end lost 3 bases, and 10 bases lay between the germline ends. In DNA form, the CDR3 reads TGTGCCAGCAGCCAAGGGCTGGGCCGCTATAATTCACCCCTCCACTTT. The encoded protein is CASSQGLGRYNSPLHF. Drawing the rest from reference TRBV14 and TRBJ1-6, the complete variable domain is EAGVTQFPSHSVIEKGQTVTLRCDPISGHDNLYWYRRVMGKEIKFLLHFVKESKQDESGMPNNRFLAERTGGTYSTLKVQPAELEDSGVYFCASSQGLGRYNSPLHFGNGTRLTVT.

This clone appeared a few times. This sequence joins TRBV2 and TRBJ1-3, with TRBD1 identical over 7 bases. Germline V gives CDR1 SNHLY, CDR2 FYNNEI. The CDR3 totals 16 residues. J lost 0 bases, V lost 6 bases, and 8 bases had no gene match. The chain's CDR3 is CASRQTGYDSGNTIYF. The CDR3 bases are TGTGCCAGCAGACAGACAGGGTATGACTCTGGAAACACCATATATTTT.

This clone was counted between two and nine times. Here the CDR3 reads CAWSGPFDRDYGYTF. DNA of the CDR3: TGTGCCTGGAGTGGACCGTTTGACAGAGACTATGGCTACACCTTC. The rearrangement joins TRBV30 to TRBJ1-2; possibly TRBD1 for D (5 bases). Trimming cost V 1 base and J 3 bases, with 15 bases left between them. The germline V gene encodes CDR1 GTSNPN and CDR2 SVGIG (reference sequence). The CDR3 has 15 residues.